This is a list of T cell receptor beta chains from one sample in a study of human T cells and chemical hapten exposure. Via MiXCR, TCRdb re-called the RACE reads, giving one row per CDR3 protein. This sample has tens of thousands of distinct CDR3 sequences, with roughly 11% found just once. The specimen comprised whole blood, sampled in connection with sensitization to the hapten diphenylcyclopropenone (DPC). These receptors were obtained from a woman aged 50 to 60 with alopecia areata. Some clones in this sample may be carry-over from other donors' samples. Each CDR3 is given with its conserved first and last residue. The D gene is left open where the match is weak. The size of a clone is reported for some rows only, either as once, few or many, or as a class for expanded clones.

d_call clone_size cdr3_length j_call v_call cdr3_aa cdr3_nt
NA many 14 TRBJ1-5 TRBV20-1 CSVLLGASNQPQHF TGCAGTGTCCTCCTGGGGGCAAGCAATCAGCCCCAGCATTTT
TRBD1 many 15 TRBJ1-2 TRBV28 CASTYPQLTGDGYTF TGTGCCAGCACCTACCCGCAGCTAACAGGGGATGGCTACACCTTC
NA NA 14 TRBJ2-2 TRBV5-1 CASRPTENTGELFF TGCGCCAGCAGGCCGACAGAGAACACCGGGGAGCTGTTTTTT
TRBD2 many 14 TRBJ2-1 TRBV20-1 CSANLAGAGNEQFF TGCAGTGCTAATCTAGCGGGGGCCGGGAATGAGCAGTTCTTC
NA many 19 TRBJ1-6 TRBV3-1 CASSQRGSILVGYNSPLHF TGTGCCAGCAGCCAAAGGGGGAGTATTCTAGTCGGCTATAATTCACCCCTCCACTTT
NA few 14 TRBJ2-7 TRBV28 CASSTGPGAYEQYF TGTGCCAGCAGCACCGGACCGGGGGCTTACGAGCAGTACTTC
TRBD2 NA 17 TRBJ2-3 TRBV20-1 CSATGTSGIFSTDTQYF TGCAGTGCAACCGGGACTAGCGGGATCTTTAGCACAGATACGCAGTATTTT
NA few 16 TRBJ2-7 TRBV7-2 CASSLEPGAASYEQYF TGTGCCAGCAGCTTAGAACCGGGGGCTGCCTCCTACGAGCAGTACTTC
TRBD2 many 14 TRBJ2-7 TRBV2 CASSESGVTYEQYF TGTGCCAGCAGTGAAAGCGGGGTTACTTACGAGCAGTACTTC
NA many 12 TRBJ2-3 TRBV24-1 CATSDFKDTQYF TGTGCCACCAGTGATTTTAAAGATACGCAGTATTTT
NA many 14 TRBJ1-1 TRBV11-2 CASSFGGRNTEAFF TGTGCCAGCAGCTTTGGGGGCCGGAACACTGAAGCTTTCTTT
TRBD2 few 16 TRBJ2-1 TRBV7-8 CASSLAVSGNYNEQFF TGTGCCAGCAGCTTAGCGGTTAGCGGGAATTACAATGAGCAGTTCTTC
NA NA 14 TRBJ2-4 TRBV6-1 CASSAPGRENIQYF TGTGCCAGCAGTGCCCCCGGCAGGGAGAACATTCAGTACTTC
NA many 15 TRBJ1-2 TRBV7-3 CASSLFSGPNYGYTF TGTGCCAGCAGCTTATTCTCGGGGCCCAACTATGGCTACACCTTC
NA once 17 TRBJ1-2 TRBV3-1 CASSQDDGLSQAYGYTF TGTGCCAGCAGCCAAGATGACGGGTTAAGCCAGGCCTATGGCTACACCTTC
TRBD2 NA 15 TRBJ2-1 TRBV27 CASSFKREWDNEQFF TGTGCCAGCAGTTTTAAGCGGGAGTGGGACAATGAGCAGTTCTTC
NA few 11 TRBJ2-1 TRBV28 CASRLYNEQFF TGTGCCAGCAGACTGTACAATGAGCAGTTCTTC
NA NA 13 TRBJ2-3 TRBV20-1 CSANGGPPGTQYF TGCAGTGCTAACGGGGGACCGCCGGGTACGCAGTATTTT
TRBD1 NA 15 TRBJ2-2 TRBV25-1 CVSSGTGWRKKELFF TGTGTCAGCAGTGGGACAGGGTGGAGGAAGAAGGAGCTGTTTTTT
NA many 14 TRBJ2-3 TRBV18 CASSPGADTDTQYF TGTGCCAGCTCACCAGGAGCAGACACAGATACGCAGTATTTT
NA many 15 TRBJ1-2 TRBV6-5 CASLPRGGANYGYTF TGTGCCAGCCTCCCCCGCGGGGGAGCTAACTATGGCTACACCTTC
TRBD1 NA 13 TRBJ2-2 TRBV5-1 CASSPRQGGELFF TGCGCCAGCAGCCCCCGACAGGGAGGGGAGCTGTTTTTT
NA NA 12 TRBJ1-5 TRBV7-2 CASSLLDQPQHF TGTGCCAGCAGCCTGCTCGATCAGCCCCAGCATTTT
TRBD1 many 14 TRBJ1-4 TRBV12-3/TRBV12-4 CASSPGQGYEKLFF TGTGCCAGCAGTCCGGGACAGGGATATGAAAAACTGTTTTTT
NA few 14 TRBJ1-2 TRBV5-1 CASSLVTGGYGYTF TGCGCCAGCAGCTTGGTCACTGGCGGCTATGGCTACACCTTC
NA few 16 TRBJ2-2 TRBV18 CASSPRRQSGTGELFF TGTGCCAGCTCACCAAGGAGACAGAGTGGCACCGGGGAGCTGTTTTTT
NA many 13 TRBJ1-1 TRBV2 CASSGVSNTEAFF TGTGCCAGCAGTGGGGTCAGTAACACTGAAGCTTTCTTT
TRBD1 NA 15 TRBJ1-6 TRBV7-2 CASSLARGRDSPLHF TGTGCCAGCAGCTTAGCGAGGGGGCGCGATTCACCCCTCCACTTT
NA NA 13 TRBJ2-7 TRBV7-8 CASSHDRSYEQYF TGTGCCAGCAGCCACGACAGGAGCTACGAGCAGTACTTC
TRBD2 many 17 TRBJ2-1 TRBV18 CASSPPKAGTSYNEQFF TGTGCCAGCTCACCACCTAAAGCGGGAACCTCCTACAATGAGCAGTTCTTC
NA many 14 TRBJ1-1 TRBV3-1 CASRMGLSNTEAFF TGTGCCAGCAGGATGGGGCTTTCTAACACTGAAGCTTTCTTT
NA NA 15 TRBJ1-2 TRBV6-2/TRBV6-3 CASSYSSGSIYGYTF TGTGCCAGCAGTTACTCAAGTGGCAGTATCTATGGCTACACCTTC
NA NA 15 TRBJ2-3 TRBV5-1 CASSLAQASTDTQYF TGCGCCAGCAGCTTGGCCCAGGCCAGCACAGATACGCAGTATTTT
NA many 14 TRBJ2-7 TRBV29-1 CSVETGYVRYEQYF TGCAGCGTTGAGACGGGGTATGTTCGCTACGAGCAGTACTTC
TRBD2 NA 14 TRBJ2-5 TRBV20-1 CSASGLAGVETQYF TGCAGTGCCTCGGGACTAGCGGGAGTCGAGACCCAGTACTTC
TRBD1 few 18 TRBJ1-3 TRBV20-1 CSAGGTVDHQGSGNTIYF TGCAGTGCTGGCGGGACAGTGGACCATCAAGGCTCTGGAAACACCATATATTTT
TRBD2 many 15 TRBJ2-3 TRBV6-4 CASSTSGGTTDTQYF TGTGCCAGCAGTACTAGCGGGGGGACCACAGATACGCAGTATTTT
NA many 15 TRBJ1-5 TRBV2 CASSEGGNRNQPQHF TGTGCCAGCAGTGAGGGAGGGAATCGCAATCAGCCCCAGCATTTT
TRBD2 NA 19 TRBJ2-1 TRBV20-1 CSARAQLRTSGASYNEQFF TGCAGTGCTAGAGCACAACTACGGACTAGCGGGGCCTCCTACAATGAGCAGTTCTTC
NA NA 13 TRBJ1-5 TRBV3-1 CASSRTGKQPQHF TGTGCCAGCAGCCGAACAGGGAAGCAGCCCCAGCATTTT
TRBD1 many 15 TRBJ2-3 TRBV20-1 CSARLSGQGGDTQYF TGCAGTGCTAGACTCTCCGGACAGGGTGGAGATACGCAGTATTTT
NA many 14 TRBJ2-5 TRBV7-8 CASSLPEIQETQYF TGTGCCAGCAGCTTACCGGAGATCCAAGAGACCCAGTACTTC